The rows below give T cell receptor beta chains drawn from one sample of a study of beta chain features in type 1 diabetes. Using immunoSEQ multiplex PCR, the repertoire was profiled, and TCRdb retains in-frame clones only, with some absent. This sample has under 900,000 clones; 17% occur once, and the top ten carry 0.023%. Sequenced material: naive CD4+ T cells from blood. These receptors were collected from a young woman in good health. Both conserved end residues are part of each CDR3. Each record gives: J gene, D gene, V gene, clone size, CDR3 protein, CDR3 DNA. D genes are given only for firm matches. Some rows mark clone size as missing; the rest say once, few, many or name a class of expanded clone.

j_call: TRBJ2-7
d_call: .
v_call: TRBV2
clone_size: few
cdr3_aa: CATTLRTTTSEQYF
cdr3_nt: TGTGCCACAACCCTCCGGACCACGACCTCCGAGCAGTACTTC

j_call: TRBJ2-5
d_call: TRBD2
v_call: TRBV7-9
clone_size: .
cdr3_aa: CASSSSGTETQYF
cdr3_nt: TGTGCCAGCAGCTCAAGCGGGACCGAGACCCAGTACTTC

j_call: TRBJ2-3
d_call: .
v_call: TRBV7-6
clone_size: few
cdr3_aa: CASSLATRTTDTQYF
cdr3_nt: TGTGCCAGCAGCTTAGCTACTAGGACCACAGATACGCAGTATTTT

j_call: TRBJ1-3
d_call: .
v_call: TRBV6-6
clone_size: few
cdr3_aa: CASRQGREGYTIYF
cdr3_nt: TGTGCCAGCAGACAAGGACGGGAGGGGTACACCATATATTTT

j_call: TRBJ2-1
d_call: TRBD1
v_call: TRBV4-2
clone_size: .
cdr3_aa: CASSQALRQGSNEQFF
cdr3_nt: TGTGCCAGCAGCCAGGCTTTACGACAGGGATCCAATGAGCAGTTCTTC

j_call: TRBJ1-5
d_call: .
v_call: TRBV23-1
clone_size: .
cdr3_aa: CASLDRAPGDQPQHF
cdr3_nt: TGCGCCAGCCTAGACCGGGCCCCCGGAGACCAGCCCCAGCATTTT

j_call: TRBJ2-2
d_call: .
v_call: TRBV5-6
clone_size: few
cdr3_aa: CASSWSDRWNTGELFF
cdr3_nt: TGTGCCAGCAGCTGGTCTGACCGATGGAACACCGGGGAGCTGTTTTTT

j_call: TRBJ2-7
d_call: .
v_call: TRBV14
clone_size: .
cdr3_aa: CASSQEGTGYNEQYF
cdr3_nt: TGTGCCAGCAGCCAAGAAGGGACGGGATACAACGAGCAGTACTTC

j_call: TRBJ1-4
d_call: TRBD1
v_call: TRBV11-2
clone_size: once
cdr3_aa: CASSPGTASEKLFF
cdr3_nt: TGTGCCAGCAGCCCTGGGACAGCTTCTGAAAAACTGTTTTTT

j_call: TRBJ1-4
d_call: .
v_call: TRBV5-1
clone_size: few
cdr3_aa: CASSSLTLTEKLFF
cdr3_nt: TGCGCCAGCAGCTCCCTAACCTTGACTGAAAAACTGTTTTTT

j_call: TRBJ2-1
d_call: TRBD2
v_call: TRBV4-3
clone_size: few
cdr3_aa: CASSAVAGGVYNEQFF
cdr3_nt: TGCGCCAGCAGCGCAGTAGCGGGAGGGGTCTACAATGAGCAGTTCTTC

j_call: TRBJ2-2
d_call: .
v_call: TRBV7-2
clone_size: .
cdr3_aa: CASSFSFPNTGELFF
cdr3_nt: TGTGCCAGCAGCTTTTCGTTCCCTAACACCGGGGAGCTGTTTTTT

j_call: TRBJ1-3
d_call: .
v_call: TRBV10-3
clone_size: few
cdr3_aa: CAISDQTSGNTIYF
cdr3_nt: TGTGCCATCAGTGACCAGACCTCTGGAAACACCATATATTTT

j_call: TRBJ2-3
d_call: .
v_call: TRBV5-1
clone_size: few
cdr3_aa: CASSLTGTDTQYF
cdr3_nt: TGCGCCAGCAGCTTGACTGGCACAGATACGCAGTATTTT

j_call: TRBJ1-3
d_call: .
v_call: TRBV18
clone_size: few
cdr3_aa: CASSPLGPLSGNTIYF
cdr3_nt: TGTGCCAGCTCACCACTTGGCCCGCTCTCTGGAAACACCATATATTTT

j_call: TRBJ2-5
d_call: TRBD1
v_call: TRBV28
clone_size: .
cdr3_aa: CASSQQGQAQETQYF
cdr3_nt: TGTGCCAGCAGTCAGCAGGGACAGGCCCAAGAGACCCAGTACTTC

j_call: TRBJ2-1
d_call: .
v_call: TRBV5-8
clone_size: .
cdr3_aa: CASKRAIEQFF
cdr3_nt: TGTGCCAGCAAGAGGGCCATTGAGCAGTTCTTC

j_call: TRBJ1-1
d_call: .
v_call: TRBV7-2
clone_size: few
cdr3_aa: CASSRDSRVSEAFF
cdr3_nt: TGTGCCAGCAGCCGAGACAGTCGGGTCTCTGAAGCTTTCTTT

j_call: TRBJ2-6
d_call: TRBD1
v_call: TRBV18
clone_size: .
cdr3_aa: CASSPGTGNSGANVLTF
cdr3_nt: TGTGCCAGCTCACCCGGGACAGGGAACTCTGGGGCCAACGTCCTGACTTTC

j_call: TRBJ1-5
d_call: TRBD1
v_call: TRBV6-1
clone_size: .
cdr3_aa: CASGDSKNQPQHF
cdr3_nt: TGTGCCAGCGGGGACAGTAAAAATCAGCCCCAGCATTTT

j_call: TRBJ2-3
d_call: .
v_call: TRBV7-2
clone_size: .
cdr3_aa: CASSPRTDTQYF
cdr3_nt: TGTGCCAGCAGCCCCCGGACAGATACGCAGTATTTT

j_call: TRBJ2-7
d_call: TRBD1
v_call: TRBV28
clone_size: .
cdr3_aa: CASSLPGQGTYEQYF
cdr3_nt: TGTGCCAGCTCCCTCCCCGGACAGGGGACCTACGAGCAGTACTTC

j_call: TRBJ2-7
d_call: .
v_call: TRBV28
clone_size: .
cdr3_aa: CASSSLGGAGYEQYF
cdr3_nt: TGTGCCAGCAGTTCCTTGGGGGGGGCTGGGTACGAGCAGTACTTC

j_call: TRBJ2-7
d_call: .
v_call: TRBV28
clone_size: few
cdr3_aa: CASSPPRGSGTGEQYF
cdr3_nt: TGTGCCAGCAGTCCTCCCCGGGGTAGCGGAACGGGGGAGCAGTACTTC

j_call: TRBJ2-7
d_call: .
v_call: TRBV28
clone_size: .
cdr3_aa: CASSLWSDNSYEQYF
cdr3_nt: TGTGCCAGCAGTTTATGGTCGGACAACTCCTACGAGCAGTACTTC

j_call: TRBJ2-6
d_call: .
v_call: TRBV6-1
clone_size: .
cdr3_aa: CASSVQPLGANVLTF
cdr3_nt: TGTGCCAGCAGTGTACAACCTCTGGGGGCCAACGTCCTGACTTTC

j_call: TRBJ2-1
d_call: TRBD2
v_call: TRBV6-6
clone_size: .
cdr3_aa: CASSYSIAGGPEQFF
cdr3_nt: TGTGCCAGCAGTTACTCCATAGCGGGAGGCCCTGAGCAGTTCTTC

j_call: TRBJ2-7
d_call: .
v_call: TRBV6-5
clone_size: few
cdr3_aa: CASSYTETTIRYEQYF
cdr3_nt: TGTGCCAGCAGTTACACCGAAACTACCATACGCTACGAGCAGTACTTC

j_call: TRBJ1-2
d_call: .
v_call: TRBV4-2
clone_size: .
cdr3_aa: CASSQDGPGNGYTF
cdr3_nt: TGTGCCAGCAGCCAAGATGGCCCGGGGAATGGCTACACCTTC

j_call: TRBJ2-5
d_call: .
v_call: TRBV29-1
clone_size: few
cdr3_aa: CSVTPAETQYF
cdr3_nt: TGCAGCGTTACGCCTGCGGAGACCCAGTACTTC

j_call: TRBJ2-1
d_call: TRBD2
v_call: TRBV7-2
clone_size: few
cdr3_aa: CASSLETLAGGYNEQFF
cdr3_nt: TGTGCCAGCAGCTTAGAAACCCTAGCGGGAGGATACAATGAGCAGTTCTTC

j_call: TRBJ2-1
d_call: .
v_call: TRBV19
clone_size: few
cdr3_aa: CASRLAPGSYNEQFF
cdr3_nt: TGTGCCAGTAGACTTGCTCCGGGCTCCTACAATGAGCAGTTCTTC

j_call: TRBJ2-4
d_call: .
v_call: TRBV6-5
clone_size: .
cdr3_aa: CASSYSPGWGDIQYF
cdr3_nt: TGTGCCAGCAGTTACTCTCCAGGGTGGGGGGACATTCAGTACTTC

j_call: TRBJ2-7
d_call: TRBD2
v_call: TRBV5-1
clone_size: few
cdr3_aa: CASSLNSPGVATSGGYEQYF
cdr3_nt: TGCGCCAGCAGCTTGAATTCACCAGGGGTGGCGACTAGCGGGGGTTACGAGCAGTACTTC

j_call: TRBJ1-1
d_call: .
v_call: TRBV21-1
clone_size: .
cdr3_aa: CASSKPSYNLSTEAFF
cdr3_nt: TGTGCCAGCAGCAAACCGTCCTATAACTTGAGCACTGAAGCTTTCTTT

j_call: TRBJ2-1
d_call: TRBD2
v_call: TRBV5-1
clone_size: .
cdr3_aa: CASSLVGLAIFSSEQFF
cdr3_nt: TGCGCCAGCAGCTTGGTCGGACTAGCCATATTTTCATCGGAGCAGTTCTTC

j_call: TRBJ1-2
d_call: TRBD1
v_call: TRBV28
clone_size: few
cdr3_aa: CASSSGQGGGYTF
cdr3_nt: TGTGCCAGCAGTTCAGGACAGGGAGGTGGCTACACCTTC

j_call: TRBJ2-7
d_call: TRBD2
v_call: TRBV7-2
clone_size: .
cdr3_aa: CASSRALAGESPSYEQYF
cdr3_nt: TGTGCCAGCAGCCGGGCCCTAGCGGGAGAATCCCCCTCGTACGAGCAGTACTTC

j_call: TRBJ2-1
d_call: .
v_call: TRBV28
clone_size: few
cdr3_aa: CASRNHANEQFF
cdr3_nt: TGTGCCAGCAGAAACCACGCAAATGAGCAGTTCTTC

j_call: TRBJ1-2
d_call: TRBD1
v_call: TRBV6-5
clone_size: .
cdr3_aa: CASSYDRGWGYTF
cdr3_nt: TGTGCCAGCAGTTACGACAGGGGATGGGGCTACACCTTC

j_call: TRBJ2-6
d_call: .
v_call: TRBV5-6
clone_size: .
cdr3_aa: CASSFFSGPTGANVLTF
cdr3_nt: TGTGCCAGCAGCTTTTTCTCGGGGCCAACTGGGGCCAACGTCCTGACTTTC

j_call: TRBJ2-1
d_call: .
v_call: TRBV7-2
clone_size: few
cdr3_aa: CASSLASPPTMSQFF
cdr3_nt: TGTGCCAGCAGCCTAGCGTCCCCTCCTACAATGTCGCAGTTCTTC

j_call: TRBJ2-1
d_call: TRBD1
v_call: TRBV7-2
clone_size: .
cdr3_aa: CASSLLSPGQGYNEQFF
cdr3_nt: TGTGCCAGCAGCTTACTCTCTCCGGGACAGGGGTACAATGAGCAGTTCTTC

j_call: TRBJ1-5
d_call: .
v_call: TRBV19
clone_size: few
cdr3_aa: CASSAALLTNQPQHF
cdr3_nt: TGTGCCAGTAGCGCGGCCCTCCTTACTAATCAGCCCCAGCATTTT

j_call: TRBJ2-6
d_call: TRBD1
v_call: TRBV5-4
clone_size: .
cdr3_aa: CASSPATGVPGANVLTF
cdr3_nt: TGTGCCAGCAGCCCGGCGACAGGGGTACCTGGGGCCAACGTCCTGACTTTC

j_call: TRBJ2-5
d_call: TRBD2
v_call: TRBV6-5
clone_size: few
cdr3_aa: CASSSGWGGVGETQYF
cdr3_nt: TGTGCCAGCAGTTCTGGGTGGGGAGGGGTAGGAGAGACCCAGTACTTC

j_call: TRBJ2-5
d_call: .
v_call: TRBV28
clone_size: few
cdr3_aa: CASRSAGATAAQETQYF
cdr3_nt: TGTGCCAGCAGGAGTGCAGGTGCAACAGCGGCCCAAGAGACCCAGTACTTC

j_call: TRBJ2-1
d_call: .
v_call: TRBV29-1
clone_size: .
cdr3_aa: CSVGLDARYNEQFF
cdr3_nt: TGCAGCGTTGGATTGGACGCGAGGTACAATGAGCAGTTCTTC

j_call: TRBJ2-1
d_call: TRBD2
v_call: TRBV15
clone_size: few
cdr3_aa: CATSREASGNNEQFF
cdr3_nt: TGTGCCACCAGCAGAGAGGCTAGCGGGAACAATGAGCAGTTCTTC

j_call: TRBJ2-1
d_call: .
v_call: TRBV7-3
clone_size: .
cdr3_aa: CASSLNRVPYNEQFF
cdr3_nt: TGTGCCAGCAGCTTAAACAGGGTACCCTACAATGAGCAGTTCTTC

j_call: TRBJ2-2
d_call: .
v_call: TRBV11-3
clone_size: .
cdr3_aa: CASSLRGRELFF
cdr3_nt: TGTGCCAGCAGCTTAAGGGGCCGGGAGCTGTTTTTT

j_call: TRBJ2-7
d_call: .
v_call: TRBV6-5
clone_size: .
cdr3_aa: CASSYSIGPMPYEQYF
cdr3_nt: TGTGCCAGCAGTTACTCGATAGGGCCCATGCCCTACGAGCAGTACTTC

j_call: TRBJ2-7
d_call: .
v_call: TRBV10-3
clone_size: .
cdr3_aa: CAITLDPQSYEQYF
cdr3_nt: TGTGCCATCACCTTAGACCCTCAATCCTACGAGCAGTACTTC

j_call: TRBJ1-2
d_call: .
v_call: TRBV6-5
clone_size: .
cdr3_aa: CASISFTGADYGYTF
cdr3_nt: TGTGCCAGCATATCATTTACTGGGGCGGACTATGGCTACACCTTC

j_call: TRBJ2-7
d_call: TRBD1
v_call: TRBV6-6
clone_size: few
cdr3_aa: CASSYAQGVYEQYF
cdr3_nt: TGTGCCAGCAGTTACGCCCAGGGGGTCTACGAGCAGTACTTC

j_call: TRBJ1-4
d_call: .
v_call: TRBV28
clone_size: few
cdr3_aa: CASRITRTGTNEKLFF
cdr3_nt: TGTGCCAGCAGGATCACTCGTACAGGGACTAATGAAAAACTGTTTTTT

j_call: TRBJ1-1
d_call: TRBD1
v_call: TRBV28
clone_size: .
cdr3_aa: CASSLQGAITEAFF
cdr3_nt: TGTGCCAGCAGCCTGCAGGGGGCCATCACTGAAGCTTTCTTT